This TCR beta chain emerged from a study of blood T cell repertoires in COVID-19. In the original workflow: Estimation of nucleated cell counts relied on the amplification of reference gene primers. The repertoire was sequenced with immunoSEQ multiplex PCR; TCRdb's copy has only in-frame clones and lacks some. D and trimming come from the DNA, and the V and J calls and clone size come from that table. Of under 250,000 clones in the sample, roughly 83% were seen once. Looked up from germline, CDR1 is MDHEN and CDR2 is SYDVKM. This CDR3 region has 15 residues. V shed 5 bases, J shed 7 bases, and the junction held 7 bases outside the gene matches. Patients at the Seattle site were enrolled during active infection and followed longitudinally.

The chain has TRBV28 and TRBJ1-6, with 8 bases identical to TRBD1. This TCR was sampled from a woman older than 75 with COVID-19, enrolled during active disease. The sequencing input was peripheral blood. CDR3 sequence (DNA): TGTGCCAGCAGTCCGACAAACAGGGGGAATTCACCCCTCCACTTT. It translates to CASSPTNRGNSPLHF.